Listed below are T cell receptor beta chains from one sample, sequenced in a study of blood T cell repertoires in COVID-19. The method was immunoSEQ multiplex PCR; TCRdb's version includes in-frame clones alone and lacks a portion of them. Of around 220,000 clones in the sample, approximately 91% are singletons; the top ten hold 2% to 2.5%. Sequences were obtained from peripheral blood. The receptors derive from a middle-aged woman who had recovered from COVID-19. Each CDR3 is given with its conserved first and last residue. The D gene is left open where the match is weak. For some rows the clone size is stated as once, few or many, or as a class when expanded; others skip it.

>TRBD1|TRBV2|TRBJ2-7|NA
CASSDRVSYEQYF
TGTGCCAGTTCGGACAGGGTTTCCTACGAGCAGTACTTC
>NA|TRBV4-1|TRBJ2-7|NA
CASSPGTPGTASYEQYF
TGCGCCAGCAGCCCGGGGACTCCCGGGACAGCCTCCTACGAGCAGTACTTC
>NA|TRBV28|TRBJ1-2|NA
CASSFPRGSSYGYTF
TGTGCCAGCAGTTTTCCGCGCGGGTCATCTTATGGCTACACCTTC
>TRBD1|TRBV7-2|TRBJ2-2|NA
CASSSTGSNGELFF
TGTGCCAGCAGCTCGACAGGGAGTAACGGGGAGCTGTTTTTT
>TRBD1|TRBV4-1|TRBJ1-2|many
CASSLTTTGTGLFSHGYTF
TGCGCCAGCAGCCTAACCACGACCGGGACAGGGCTCTTTTCCCATGGCTACACCTTC
>TRBD2|TRBV6-2/TRBV6-3|TRBJ2-1|once
CASSYSPSGSDLNEQFF
TGTGCCAGCAGTTACTCCCCTAGCGGGAGCGACCTCAATGAGCAGTTCTTC
>NA|TRBV4-3|TRBJ2-1|NA
CASSQEPSAAYNEQFF
TGCGCCAGCAGCCAAGAGCCCTCAGCGGCATACAATGAGCAGTTCTTC
>NA|TRBV7-9|TRBJ2-5|NA
CASSPTGLETQYF
TGTGCCAGCAGCCCGACTGGTTTGGAGACCCAGTACTTC
>TRBD2|TRBV19|TRBJ2-5|NA
CASSILTSGSKETQYF
TGTGCCAGTAGTATTCTGACTAGCGGGAGCAAAGAGACCCAGTACTTC
>TRBD2|TRBV19|TRBJ2-3|NA
CASSTLAGGPLGTQYF
TGTGCCAGTAGTACCCTTGCGGGGGGCCCTCTTGGTACGCAGTATTTT
>NA|TRBV7-2|TRBJ2-3|NA
CASSLDPPDTQYF
TGTGCCAGCAGCTTAGATCCTCCAGATACGCAGTATTTT
>NA|TRBV9|TRBJ1-2|NA
CASSVMSEGGYTF
TGTGCCAGCAGCGTCATGTCCGAGGGTGGCTACACCTTC
>NA|TRBV5-6|TRBJ1-1|NA
CASSLGAQGNTEAFF
TGTGCCAGCAGCTTGGGGGCACAGGGGAACACTGAAGCTTTCTTT